Shown below are 23 T cell receptor beta chains from a single sample sequenced in a study of cytomegalovirus exposure and HLA in healthy donors. PCR amplification relied on 60 Vbeta primers (plus 13 Jbeta primers). Method: immunoSEQ multiplex PCR; TCRdb's copy keeps in-frame clones and lacks some. The sample shows tens of thousands of clones, 60% to 85% of them seen only once. The specimen was PBMCs. The source of these receptors is a man between 40 and 49 years old in good health and CMV-seronegative.

Remarks on this clone: Compared with germline, one end of the junction differs, possibly owing to a read error. This chain joins TRBV7-7 and TRBJ2-2; TRBD1 matches 7 bases. In germline, CDR1 is SSHAT, CDR2 FNYEAQ (reference sequence). The CDR3 sequence is 14 residues long. DNA of the CDR3: TGTGCTAGCAGCCGCGACAGGGACACCGGGGAGCTGTTTTTT. Translation: CASSRDRDTGELFF.

The gene calls are TRBV7-2 and TRBJ2-1; 7 positions match TRBD2. The CDR3 runs to 16 residues. The germline V gene has CDR1 SGHTA and CDR2 FQGNSA. J lost 7 bases, V lost 5 bases, and 14 bases had no gene match. In nucleotides, the CDR3 is TGTGCCAGCAGCGATCGACGGCGACTAGCCCAAAATGAGCAGTTCTTC. This sequence encodes CASSDRRRLAQNEQFF.

This clone was detected only once. The chain employs TRBV19 and TRBJ1-5; D may be TRBD1 (5 bases). Germline assignment: CDR1 LNHDA and CDR2 SQIVND (reference sequence). The ends were cut back, 7 bases at V and 3 bases at J, with 13 bases in the middle. This CDR3 spans 14 amino acids. For the CDR3, the DNA is TGTGCCAGTAATCACGACAGCTTCAATCAGCCCCAGCATTTT. Amino acids: CASNHDSFNQPQHF.

The chain links TRBV18 to TRBJ1-5; tentatively, D is TRBD1 (5 bases). V gave up 6 bases and J gave up 4 bases, with 13 bases separating them. Germline V gives CDR1 KGHSH, CDR2 LQKENI. The CDR3 sequence is 14 residues long. This CDR3 reads CASSQGGGNQPQHF. The CDR3 DNA follows: TGTGCCAGCTCCCAGGGAGGCGGGAATCAGCCCCAGCATTTT. The full variable domain, completed using reference TRBV18 and TRBJ1-5, is NAGVMQNPRHLVRRRGQEARLRCSPMKGHSHVYWYRQLPEEGLKFMVYLQKENIIDESGMPKERFSAEFPKEGPSILRIQQVVRGDSAAYFCASSQGGGNQPQHFGDGTRLSIL.

This clone turned up a few times. The chain employs TRBV4-1 and TRBJ2-3, with 7 bases lining up with TRBD2. This CDR3 is built from 18 residues. Germline V lookup: CDR1 MGHRA, CDR2 YSYEKL. With V trimmed by 0 bases and J by 1 base, 10 bases remained unmatched. DNA of the CDR3: TGCGCCAGCAGCCAAGATTGGCTAACTAGCGCAGGCACAGATACGCAGTATTTT. Translating it yields CASSQDWLTSAGTDTQYF.

The chain uses TRBV7-9 and TRBJ1-6, with D hard to call. The CDR3 is 13 residues long. The V gene lost 3 bases and the J gene lost 6 bases, with 6 bases spanning the gap. The germline gives CDR1 SEHNR, CDR2 FQNEAQ (reference sequence). CDR3 DNA sequence: TGTGCCAGCAGCTTCACGAGTAATTCACCCCTCCACTTT. This codes for CASSFTSNSPLHF.

The chain couples TRBV28 to TRBJ2-7, with 9 nucleotides matching TRBD1. From germline, CDR1 is MDHEN and CDR2 SYDVKM. Germline trimming cut 6 bases from V and 3 bases from J; bases unmatched to any gene: 6. The CDR3 contains 14 residues. This CDR3 reads CASRPGQGDYEQYF. DNA of the CDR3: TGTGCCAGCAGACCGGGACAGGGAGACTACGAGCAGTACTTC.

This chain uses TRBV14 with TRBJ2-3, with 8 nucleotides matching TRBD2. The length of the CDR3 is 18 residues. The germline gives CDR1 SGHDN, CDR2 FVKESK. V dropped 3 bases and J dropped 4; count of bases not matched to a gene: 15. CDR3 in DNA: TGTGCCAGCAGCCACCCACGAGGGACTAGACGTCGAGCAGATACGCAGTATTTT. Residues: CASSHPRGTRRRADTQYF.

This clone was observed a handful of times. The rearrangement joins TRBV11-2 to TRBJ2-7, with D uncertain. V dropped 0 bases and J dropped 6 bases, with 9 bases sitting between them. Germline CDR1 SGHAT, CDR2 FQNNGV. The CDR3 sequence is 13 residues long. In nucleotides, the CDR3 is TGTGCCAGCAGCTTAGAGAGTGATGGCGAGCAGTACTTC. Translating it yields CASSLESDGEQYF.

The chain joins TRBV5-1 to TRBJ2-5; D may be TRBD1 (7 bases). The ends were cut back, 9 bases at V and 0 bases at J, with 18 bases in the middle. The CDR3 runs to 15 residues. Germline V gives CDR1 SGHRS, CDR2 YFSETQ. The CDR3 loop is CATRLRGQNQETQYF. Written as DNA, the CDR3 is TGCGCCACCAGGCTGCGGGGACAGAACCAAGAGACCCAGTACTTC.

The V and J genes are TRBV18 and TRBJ1-1; D remains ambiguous. The germline gives CDR1 KGHSH, CDR2 LQKENI. The CDR3 has 13 residues. Trimming removed 1 base at V and 3 bases at J, with 6 bases between. In DNA form, the CDR3 reads TGTGCCAGCTCACCACTTCGTGACACTGAAGCTTTCTTT. Translated: CASSPLRDTEAFF.

The chain is built from TRBV28 and TRBJ1-2; a possible D gene is TRBD1 (5 bases). V gave up 8 bases and J gave up 5 bases, with 24 bases separating them. Looked up from germline, CDR1 is MDHEN and CDR2 is SYDVKM. This CDR3 has 16 residues. The CDR3 region is CASHHSGTFMGYGYTF. CDR3 DNA: TGTGCCAGCCACCACAGCGGGACTTTCATGGGGTATGGCTACACCTTC.

The chain joins TRBV7-2 to TRBJ2-3; D is perhaps TRBD1 (5 bases). This CDR3 has 15 amino acids. Trimming pared 7 bases from V and 2 bases from J, leaving 16 bases between. CDR1 is SGHTA, CDR2 FQGNSA, per germline. The DNA of the CDR3 is TGTGCCAGCACCTCCCAGGGCAGAGACACAGATACGCAGTATTTT. It translates to CASTSQGRDTDTQYF.

The V call is TRBV5-1, the J call TRBJ1-2; 9 nucleotides match TRBD1. Trimming took 3 bases from V and 6 from J; bases not matched to a gene: 9. The CDR3 covers 15 residues. Germline-derived CDR1 and CDR2 are SGHRS and YFSETQ. CDR3 bases: TGCGCCAGCAGCTGGGGGAACCGACAGGGGGATGGCTACACCTTC. Its translation: CASSWGNRQGDGYTF.

The CDR3 bases are TGTGCCAGCAGTACCCGGAGAGGGTCGTACTATGGCTACACCTTC. Translating it yields CASSTRRGSYYGYTF. J is TRBJ1-2 and V is TRBV6-5; the D is unclear. This CDR3 region has 15 residues. Trimming shortened V by 5 bases and J by 3 bases, and 16 bases separated the two germline ends. CDR1 MNHEY and CDR2 SVGAGI come from the germline V gene.

V usage is TRBV7-2 and J usage is TRBJ2-4, with 8 bases matching TRBD2. The CDR3 is 19 residues long. With V trimmed by 1 base and J by 0 bases, 11 bases remained unmatched. Germline CDR1 is SGHTA and CDR2 is FQGNSA. The CDR3 sequence: CASSLGQGLAGLAKNIQYF. The CDR3 DNA sequence: TGTGCCAGCAGCTTAGGGCAGGGTCTAGCGGGCTTAGCCAAAAACATTCAGTACTTC.

The chain uses TRBV4-2 and TRBJ2-2; 7 nucleotides match TRBD1. CDR1 is LGHNA and CDR2 is YNFKEQ in the germline V gene. The CDR3 totals 15 residues. V lost 2 bases and J lost 5; bases outside the gene matches: 5. The DNA of the CDR3 is TGTGCCAGCAGCCAAACAGGGGATCAGACCGGGGAGCTGTTTTTT. It yields the protein CASSQTGDQTGELFF.

The V and J genes are TRBV5-6 and TRBJ1-6, with D uncertain. This CDR3 has 15 residues. Germline V lookup: CDR1 SGHDT, CDR2 YYEEEE. The V end lost 4 bases, the J end lost 5 bases, and 13 bases lay between the germline ends. The CDR3 sequence is CASSRNHRDNSPLHF. In DNA form, the CDR3 reads TGTGCCAGCAGCAGAAATCATAGAGATAATTCACCCCTCCACTTT.

This clone was seen a few times. The chain recombines TRBV4-2 with TRBJ1-3, with 9 bases identical to TRBD1. Germline V gene data show CDR1 as LGHNA and CDR2 as YNFKEQ. CDR3 length equals 16 residues. V shed 4 bases, J shed 2 bases, and the junction held 6 bases outside the gene matches. The CDR3 nucleotides read TGTGCCAGCAGCCGGTACAGGACAGGGGCTGGAAACACCATATATTTT. Translation: CASSRYRTGAGNTIYF.

V and J are TRBV4-2 and TRBJ2-2, with a tentative D call TRBD2 (7 bases). This CDR3 is built from 17 residues. With 6 bases removed from V and 2 bases from J, the gap between germline ends came to 19 bases. Germline CDR1 is LGHNA and CDR2 is YNFKEQ. In nucleotides, the CDR3 is TGTGCCAGCAGTATGGGGGCTAGCGGATCTAACACCGGGGAGCTGTTTTTT. Amino acids: CASSMGASGSNTGELFF.

This chain uses TRBV10-3 with TRBJ2-5; 9 nucleotides match TRBD2. The ends lost 0 bases at V and 3 bases at J; junction bases unmatched: 11. Germline V gene sequence: CDR1 ENHRY, CDR2 SYGVKD. The CDR3 loop spans 18 amino acids. The CDR3 DNA reads as TGTGCCATCAGTGAGTCGAGTAGCGGGAGTAAAGGGGAAGAGACCCAGTACTTC. It translates to CAISESSSGSKGEETQYF.

The rearrangement links TRBV28 to TRBJ1-5; D not resolved. The CDR3 has 12 amino acids. In germline, CDR1 is MDHEN, CDR2 SYDVKM. Trimming removed 9 bases at V and 6 bases at J, with 12 bases between. The CDR3: CASGGRGQPQHF. The CDR3 DNA is TGTGCCAGTGGAGGGAGAGGTCAGCCCCAGCATTTT.

V usage is TRBV4-1 and J usage is TRBJ2-3; 9 bases map to TRBD2. Per germline, CDR1 MGHRA and CDR2 YSYEKL. This CDR3 has 15 amino acids. V shed 0 bases, J shed 8 bases, and the junction held 6 bases outside the gene matches. The CDR3 DNA reads as TGCGCCAGCAGCCAAGAATCATTGCGGGAGGGTACGCAGTATTTT. It specifies CASSQESLREGTQYF.